This is a list of T cell receptor beta chains from one sample in a study of cytomegalovirus exposure and HLA in healthy donors. Repertoires were generated with immunoSEQ multiplex PCR, while TCRdb's copy carries only in-frame clones and drops some. The ten most abundant clones cover 0.59% of a sample with approximately 110,000 clones. Sequences were obtained from PBMCs. These receptors were taken from a middle-aged man in good health and CMV-seronegative. CDR3s include the opening cysteine and the closing phenylalanine or tryptophan. Fields, in order: V gene, J gene, D gene, CDR3 protein, CDR3 DNA. The D gene is left open where the match is weak.

TRBV7-2	TRBJ1-3	-	CASSEGQTSGNTIYF	TGTGCCAGCAGCGAAGGACAGACTTCTGGAAACACCATATATTTT
TRBV11-3	TRBJ2-1	TRBD2	CASSLGWEGRGNEQFF	TGTGCCAGCAGCTTAGGTTGGGAGGGCCGTGGAAATGAGCAGTTCTTC
TRBV4-3	TRBJ2-7	TRBD1	CARLVGQGAYEQYF	TGCGCCAGGCTAGTGGGACAGGGGGCATACGAGCAGTACTTC
TRBV19	TRBJ1-5	-	CASSVGTLINQPQHF	TGTGCCAGTAGTGTTGGGACTTTGATCAATCAGCCCCAGCATTTT
TRBV7-6	TRBJ1-6	-	CASSLGQFGSPLHF	TGTGCCAGCAGCCTCGGACAGTTCGGTTCACCCCTCCACTTT
TRBV30	TRBJ1-4	TRBD1	CAWSTPGGGNEKLFF	TGTGCCTGGAGTACTCCAGGGGGAGGTAATGAAAAACTGTTTTTT
TRBV4-1	TRBJ1-6	TRBD1	CASSQGTGTGLNSPLHF	TGCGCCAGCAGCCAAGGGACGGGGACAGGGCTAAATTCACCCCTCCACTTT
TRBV29-1	TRBJ2-1	-	CSVDRDTYNEQFF	TGCAGCGTCGACCGGGACACTTACAATGAGCAGTTCTTC
TRBV4-3	TRBJ2-7	TRBD1	CASSQGAWGQGGEQYF	TGCGCCAGCAGCCAAGGGGCCTGGGGACAGGGGGGGGAGCAGTACTTC
TRBV10-3	TRBJ2-1	TRBD2	CAISVSSGNNEQFF	TGTGCCATCAGTGTGTCTAGCGGGAACAATGAGCAGTTCTTC
TRBV10-3	TRBJ2-7	-	CAISESQGGEQYF	TGTGCCATCAGTGAGTCTCAGGGGGGCGAGCAGTACTTC
TRBV11-2	TRBJ2-7	TRBD1	CASSMDRTYEQYF	TGTGCCAGCAGCATGGACAGGACCTACGAGCAGTACTTC
TRBV5-1	TRBJ2-3	-	CASSLDGMTDTQYF	TGCGCCAGCAGCTTGGACGGTATGACAGATACGCAGTATTTT
TRBV30	TRBJ1-4	TRBD1	CAWGQGGEKLFF	TGTGCCTGGGGACAGGGGGGTGAAAAACTGTTTTTT
TRBV7-9	TRBJ2-7	-	CASSFGLYEQYF	TGTGCCAGCAGCTTTGGCCTCTACGAGCAGTACTTC
TRBV27	TRBJ2-4	-	CASSSGLGYSEYF	TGTGCCAGCAGTTCGGGCCTGGGTTATAGCGAGTACTTC
TRBV7-2	TRBJ2-7	-	CASSFSSYEQYF	TGTGCCAGCAGCTTCAGTTCCTACGAGCAGTACTTC
TRBV5-8	TRBJ1-1	-	CASSLDWNTEAFF	TGTGCCAGCAGCTTGGACTGGAACACTGAAGCTTTCTTT
TRBV5-6	TRBJ2-1	TRBD2	CASNLPGLAANEQFF	TGTGCCAGCAACTTACCGGGACTAGCGGCCAATGAGCAGTTCTTC
TRBV19	TRBJ2-7	-	CASSNPRGDAGEQYF	TGTGCCAGTAGTAATCCGCGCGGGGATGCGGGGGAGCAGTACTTC
TRBV6-1	TRBJ1-2	-	CASSAGQSYGYTF	TGTGCCAGCTCCGCAGGACAGAGCTATGGCTACACCTTC
TRBV5-6	TRBJ1-2	-	CASSRRHRENYGYTF	TGTGCCAGCAGCCGTCGTCACAGGGAGAACTATGGCTACACCTTC
TRBV18	TRBJ2-7	TRBD1	CASSDRGRVEQYF	TGTGCCAGCTCAGACAGGGGGCGAGTCGAGCAGTACTTC
TRBV5-1	TRBJ2-2	TRBD1	CASSFSRGGTGDSGELFF	TGCGCCAGCAGCTTTAGCCGTGGAGGGACAGGGGATTCCGGGGAGCTGTTTTTT
TRBV19	TRBJ2-7	-	CASSIDLEAGAYEQYF	TGTGCCAGTAGTATAGATCTAGAGGCAGGGGCCTACGAGCAGTACTTC